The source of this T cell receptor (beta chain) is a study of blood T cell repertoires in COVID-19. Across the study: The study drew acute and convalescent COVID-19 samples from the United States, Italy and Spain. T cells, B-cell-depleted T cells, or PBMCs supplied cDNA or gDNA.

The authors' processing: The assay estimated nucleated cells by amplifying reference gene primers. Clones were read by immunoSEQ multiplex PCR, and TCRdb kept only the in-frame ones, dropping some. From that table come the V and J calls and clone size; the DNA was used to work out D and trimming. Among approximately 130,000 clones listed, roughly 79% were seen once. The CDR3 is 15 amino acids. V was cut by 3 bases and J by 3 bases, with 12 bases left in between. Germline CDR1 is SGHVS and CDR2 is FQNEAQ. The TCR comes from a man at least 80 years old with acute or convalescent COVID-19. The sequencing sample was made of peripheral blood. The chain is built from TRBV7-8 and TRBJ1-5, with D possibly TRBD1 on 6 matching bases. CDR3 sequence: CASSFQQGNNQPQHF. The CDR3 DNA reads TGTGCCAGCAGCTTCCAACAGGGCAACAATCAGCCCCAGCATTTT.